This TCR beta chain emerged from a study of blood T cell repertoires in COVID-19. Study context: The samples span acute and convalescent COVID-19 from the United States, Italy and Spain.

There are 16 residues in the CDR3. CDR1 and CDR2 from the germline V gene are SGHDT and YYEEEE. Losses at the gene ends were 4 bases for V and 2 bases for J; bases not matched to a gene: 7. The table came from immunoSEQ multiplex PCR; TCRdb's copy has only in-frame clones and leaves some out. There are 200,000 to 300,000 clones in the sample; approximately 83% occur only once, and around 5.9% lies in the top ten. The V call is TRBV5-6, the J call TRBJ2-5; 11 bases map to TRBD2. The TCR was taken from a human donor in a cohort sampled during active COVID-19. Material for sequencing was peripheral blood. CDR3 amino acids: CASSHIGTSGQETQYF. For the CDR3, the DNA is TGTGCCAGCAGCCATATAGGGACTAGCGGACAAGAGACCCAGTACTTC.